This T cell receptor beta chain was retrieved from a study of blood T cells in healthy people across ages (dated by TCRdb to the mid-2010s). A note on the overall study: In model experiments, roughly one uniquely barcoded TCR beta cDNA molecule per two T cells was captured by template switching. To track age-related changes in TCR beta repertoire diversity, the study relied on deep sequencing normalized with unique cDNA molecular identifiers. The donors were split into four age groups: young (average 16 years), middle-aged (around 40), aged (about 62) and long-lived (roughly 88). To avoid experimental bias, donors of different ages were randomly spread across the sequencing lanes. For two donors (one aged 18 to 30 and one aged 80 or older), the study analyzed two additional independent replicas of 1 million unique cDNA reads from the same blood draw.

The CDR3 contains 17 residues, cysteine and phenylalanine counted. The sequence is cut down to CDR3 DNA, 51 bases in frame from base 1. The germline V gene specifies SGHDN as CDR1 and FVKESK as CDR2. V is clipped by 3 bases and J by 3 bases, and the sequence between their germline boundaries is 18 bases long. The donors were roughly 40 Caucasian individuals from Russia, aged 6 to 90 years, who were systemically healthy. Ten milliliters of peripheral blood were drawn from each donor into EDTA-treated Vacutainer tubes. Ficoll-Paque density-gradient centrifugation was used to isolate PBMCs, with at least 6 million per sample. Total RNA was extracted from PBMCs with Trizol reagent, with at least 6 micrograms obtained per sample. Naive CD45RAhigh/CD27high T cell percentages were measured by flow cytometry on a PBMC aliquot from every donor. In regard to this clonotype: No cognate antigen has been identified for it. Base quality data are lacking; no much larger clone is found one base away.

Findings and caveats that apply to the study as a whole: Since profiling was done on bulk unsorted PBMCs, naive and antigen-experienced compartments could not be conclusively compared. Estimates of total diversity based on one million sequenced T cells were regarded as lower bounds and as underestimates. Donor CMV infection status was unknown, potentially confounding age-related changes in expanded clonotypes. Observed TCR beta diversity correlated strongly with the percentage of naive T cells measured by flow cytometry. Compared with the aged group, more naive CD4+ T cells, fewer expanded clones and increased TCR diversity were shown by the long-lived group, suggesting age selection. As age increased, observed TCR beta diversity per million T cells dropped in a roughly linear way, and a significant reduction was already evident by age 40.

Library method: 5' RACE. TCRdb records Illumina HiSeq 2500 as the sequencer. The second PCR ran for roughly 7 to 12 cycles and used a J-beta primer mix along with a sample-barcoded 5' primer. A unique molecular identifier was introduced onto each TCR beta cDNA molecule by a template-switch 5' adaptor carrying 12 random nucleotides. Each sample yielded at least 3 million CDR3-containing paired-end reads. The Mint cDNA synthesis kit, primed by a TRBC-specific oligonucleotide, was used to synthesize first-strand cDNA from all RNA. Following uracil-DNA glycosylase treatment, a first 18-cycle PCR with universal primers M1SS and BC2_uni_R was performed on all cDNA. In the source study's methods: Each sample was normalized by randomly selecting 1 million high-quality reads, each carrying a distinct molecular identifier. Instead of being binned into consensus sequences, reads with shared molecular identifiers were discarded. MiTCR, with a Q25 quality threshold and the strictest error-elimination algorithm, was used for CDR3 identification, clonotype clustering and error correction. A nonparametric unseen species model with Euler transformation was used to estimate lower-bound total TCR beta diversity. Starting from the raw public reads, TCRdb applied fastp trimming at Q25, assembled clones with MiXCR and retained in-frame beta chains. Each CDR3 protein gets just one entry, which takes the most common genes and DNA from the rows behind it. TCRdb assigned the V and J calls; the authors' analysis was not used. The sample includes 550,000 to 700,000 distinct CDR3 sequences, with about 26% observed a single time. Less than 20% of the sample lies in the top ten.

Sequencing was performed on blood. This TCR was recovered from a woman in her 70s in good health. The sequence is built from TRBV14 and TRBJ2-4, and possibly TRBD2, on 9 matching bases. Here the CDR3 is given as CASSQRGGQEDKNIQYF. The nucleotide sequence is given as TGTGCCAGCAGCCAGCGGGGGGGACAGGAGGACAAAAACATTCAGTACTTC.